The 8 T cell receptor beta chains reported below all come from one sample, sequenced in a study of cytomegalovirus exposure and HLA in healthy donors. Primers: 60 Vbeta forward and 13 Jbeta reverse. Profiled with immunoSEQ multiplex PCR; TCRdb holds only in-frame clones, not every one. Among some 190,000 clones listed, 86% were seen once. The source material was PBMCs. Receptor source: a woman aged 25 to 39 in good health and CMV-seronegative.

The chain is built from TRBV5-1 and TRBJ2-2; 11 nucleotides align to TRBD1. In germline, CDR1 is SGHRS, CDR2 YFSETQ. CDR3 size: 16 residues. The J segment lost 5 bases and the V segment lost 2 bases, leaving 5 bases of the junction unmatched. The CDR3, as DNA: TGCGCCAGCAGCTTCACTGGGACAGGGGGAACCGGGGAGCTGTTTTTT. Amino acid sequence: CASSFTGTGGTGELFF. Full variable domain (outside the CDR3, taken from reference TRBV5-1 and TRBJ2-2): KAGVTQTPRYLIKTRGQQVTLSCSPISGHRSVSWYQQTPGQGLQFLFEYFSETQRNKGNFPGRFSGRQFSNSRSEMNVSTLELGDSALYLCASSFTGTGGTGELFFGEGSRLTVL.

The V and J genes are TRBV29-1 and TRBJ2-7, with D possibly matching TRBD1 (5 bases). Between the trimmed V and J ends, which lost 6 bases and 2 bases, there was a span of 11 bases. Germline CDR1 SQVTM, CDR2 ANQGSEA. This CDR3 is built from 12 residues. The CDR3: CSVSDRPYEQYF. The CDR3 nucleotides read TGCAGCGTCTCCGACAGACCCTACGAGCAGTACTTC.

In DNA, the CDR3 is TGTGCCAGCTCGCCTCAATCTTCGAGTGCAACTAATGAAAAACTGTTTTTT. Residues: CASSPQSSSATNEKLFF. V gene TRBV18 combines with J gene TRBJ1-4; D ambiguous. V dropped 6 bases and J dropped 0 bases, with 17 bases sitting between them. Looked up from germline, CDR1 is KGHSH and CDR2 is LQKENI. The CDR3 totals 17 residues.

The rearrangement joins TRBV29-1 to TRBJ2-7; D is undetermined. V lost 4 bases and J 0 bases, leaving 10 bases between the germline ends. Germline assignment: CDR1 SQVTM and CDR2 ANQGSEA. This CDR3 spans 13 amino acids. The CDR3 DNA reads TGCAGCGTTGCGCCTCGCGCCTCCTACGAGCAGTACTTC. Translation: CSVAPRASYEQYF.

CDR3 in DNA: TGTGCCAGCAGCGCCGACACACTGAACACTGAAGCTTTCTTT. Residues: CASSADTLNTEAFF. The rearrangement joins TRBV5-4 to TRBJ1-1; D ambiguous. Germline loops: CDR1 SGHNT, CDR2 YYREEE (reference sequence). The length of the CDR3 is 14 residues. Deletions cut 4 bases from V and 0 bases from J, with 10 bases between.

The rearrangement joins TRBV29-1 to TRBJ2-5, with 13 bases fitting TRBD2. The V gene's germline CDR1 is SQVTM and CDR2 ANQGSEA. The CDR3 is 16 residues long. V dropped 7 bases and J dropped 5; count of bases not matched to a gene: 13. The CDR3 nucleotides read TGCAGCGCACGACTAGCGGGGGGAATGACCGCCGAGACCCAGTACTTC. As protein: CSARLAGGMTAETQYF. The full variable domain, with the rest looked up from reference TRBV29-1 and TRBJ2-5, is SAVISQKPSRDICQRGTSLTIQCQVDSQVTMMFWYRQQPGQSLTLIATANQGSEATYESGFVIDKFPISRPNLTFSTLTVSNMSPEDSSIYLCSARLAGGMTAETQYFGPGTRLLVL.

V usage is TRBV27 and J usage is TRBJ2-7, with D uncertain. CDR1 is MNHEY, CDR2 SMNVEV, per germline (reference sequence). The CDR3 has 13 amino acids. Trimming took off 4 bases at V and 4 bases at J, with 11 bases between the two ends. CDR3: CASSYRFAYEQYF. The DNA of the CDR3 is TGTGCCAGCAGTTACCGTTTTGCGTACGAGCAGTACTTC.

The chain employs TRBV7-2 and TRBJ2-7; possibly TRBD1 for D (5 bases). Germline loops: CDR1 SGHTA, CDR2 FQGNSA. The CDR3 consists of 14 residues. The ends were cut back, 8 bases at V and 0 bases at J, with 14 bases in the middle. In DNA, the CDR3 is TGTGCCAGCCTACAGGCCCTAAGCTCCTACGAGCAGTACTTC. Translation: CASLQALSSYEQYF.